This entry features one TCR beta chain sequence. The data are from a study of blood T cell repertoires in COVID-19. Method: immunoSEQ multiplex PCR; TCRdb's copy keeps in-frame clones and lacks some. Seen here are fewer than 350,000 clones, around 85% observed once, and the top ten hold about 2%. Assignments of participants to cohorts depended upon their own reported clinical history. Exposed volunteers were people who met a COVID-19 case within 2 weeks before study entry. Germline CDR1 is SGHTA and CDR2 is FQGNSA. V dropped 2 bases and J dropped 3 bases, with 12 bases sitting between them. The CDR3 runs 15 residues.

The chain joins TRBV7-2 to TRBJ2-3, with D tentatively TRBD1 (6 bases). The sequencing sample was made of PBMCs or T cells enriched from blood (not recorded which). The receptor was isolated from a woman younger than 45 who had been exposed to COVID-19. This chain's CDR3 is CASSLPQGRTDTQYF. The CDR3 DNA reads TGTGCCAGCAGCTTACCACAGGGACGGACAGATACGCAGTATTTT.